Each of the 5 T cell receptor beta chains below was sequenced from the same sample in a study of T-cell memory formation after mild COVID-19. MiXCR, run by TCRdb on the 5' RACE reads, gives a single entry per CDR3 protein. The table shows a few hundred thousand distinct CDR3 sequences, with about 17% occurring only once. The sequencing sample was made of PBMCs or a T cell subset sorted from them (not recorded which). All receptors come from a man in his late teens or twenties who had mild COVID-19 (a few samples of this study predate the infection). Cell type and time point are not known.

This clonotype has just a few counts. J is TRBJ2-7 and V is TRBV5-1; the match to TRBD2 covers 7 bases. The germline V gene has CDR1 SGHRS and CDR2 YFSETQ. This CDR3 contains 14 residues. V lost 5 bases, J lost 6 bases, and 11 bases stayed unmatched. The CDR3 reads CASRPGASGGEQYF. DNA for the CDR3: TGCGCCAGCAGACCCGGGGCGTCGGGAGGCGAGCAGTACTTC.

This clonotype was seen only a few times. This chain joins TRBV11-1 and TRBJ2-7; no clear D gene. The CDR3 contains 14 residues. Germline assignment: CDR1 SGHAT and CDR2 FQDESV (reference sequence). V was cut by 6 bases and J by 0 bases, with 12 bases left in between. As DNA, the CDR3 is TGTGCCAGCAGAGCCTCGGACCACTCCTACGAGCAGTACTTC. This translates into CASRASDHSYEQYF.

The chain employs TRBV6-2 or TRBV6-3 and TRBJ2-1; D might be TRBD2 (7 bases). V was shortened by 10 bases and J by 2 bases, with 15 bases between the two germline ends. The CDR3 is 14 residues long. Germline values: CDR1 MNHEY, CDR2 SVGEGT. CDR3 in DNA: TGTGCCACCATAGGGGGGGGGGCCTACAATGAGCAGTTCTTC. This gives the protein CATIGGGAYNEQFF.

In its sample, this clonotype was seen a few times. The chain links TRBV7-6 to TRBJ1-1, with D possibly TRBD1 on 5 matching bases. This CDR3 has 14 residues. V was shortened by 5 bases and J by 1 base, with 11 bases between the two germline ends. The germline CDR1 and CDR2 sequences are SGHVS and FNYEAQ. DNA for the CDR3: TGTGCCAGCAGCCCCGGACACGGGAACACTGAAGCTTTCTTT. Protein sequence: CASSPGHGNTEAFF.

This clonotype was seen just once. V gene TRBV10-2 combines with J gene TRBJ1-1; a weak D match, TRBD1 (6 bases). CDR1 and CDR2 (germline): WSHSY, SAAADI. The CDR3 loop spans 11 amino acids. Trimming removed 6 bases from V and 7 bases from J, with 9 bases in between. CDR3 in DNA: TGCGCCAGCAGGAACAGGGATGAAGCTTTCTTT. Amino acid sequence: CASRNRDEAFF.